This T cell receptor beta chain was observed in a study of human T cells and chemical hapten exposure. The time point was: patch test 2, 6 weeks after DPC sensitization. Regarding treatment: therapeutic diphenylcyclopropenone sensitization with weekly scalp DPC. Ahead of applying each patch test, blood was sampled. The study drew its donors from alopecia patients who were 18 to 70 years old and suitable for DPC. Source study methods: Per-sample TCR counts ranged from roughly 20,000 to 750,000, median around 96,000. Using its own MiXCR run on the RACE reads, TCRdb lists one record per CDR3 protein. TCRdb, not the original authors, processed these V and J calls. The table records 75,000 to 90,000 distinct CDR3 sequences, under 11% of them present only once. This clonotype was seen at least ten times. The germline CDR1 and CDR2 sequences are MDHEN and SYDVKM. J was trimmed by 6 bases and V by 5 bases; bases with no gene match: 8. The CDR3 contains 15 residues.

Material: whole blood, obtained in connection with sensitization to the hapten diphenylcyclopropenone (DPC). J is TRBJ2-3 and V is TRBV28; 10 bases line up with TRBD1. This sequence originates from a woman in her fifties or sixties with alopecia areata. Some clones in this sample may be carry-over from other donors' samples. The CDR3 protein is CASSPGTGAGDTQYF. The CDR3 DNA sequence: TGTGCCAGCAGTCCTGGGACAGGGGCGGGGGATACGCAGTATTTT.